These 10 T cell receptor beta chains share one sample of origin, sequenced in a study of blood T cell repertoires in COVID-19. Clones were read by immunoSEQ multiplex PCR, and TCRdb kept only the in-frame ones, dropping some. The table shows roughly 120,000 clones, with roughly 79% occurring only once. Input material: peripheral blood. The receptor set was obtained from a man between 65 and 85 years old with acute or convalescent COVID-19.

The J gene is TRBJ2-3, the V gene TRBV9; 10 bases line up with TRBD2. The germline V gene has CDR1 SGDLS and CDR2 YYNGEE. This CDR3 has 17 amino acids. The J segment lost 8 bases and the V segment lost 0 bases, leaving 12 bases of the junction unmatched. CDR3 amino acids: CASSVGGAGGQLVTQYF. The CDR3 region has the DNA TGTGCCAGCAGCGTAGGGGGAGCGGGGGGGCAATTGGTTACGCAGTATTTT. The whole variable domain, remainder taken from reference TRBV9 and TRBJ2-3, is DSGVTQTPKHLITATGQRVTLRCSPRSGDLSVYWYQQSLDQGLQFLIQYYNGEERAKGNILERFSAQQFPDLHSELNLSSLELGDSALYFCASSVGGAGGQLVTQYFGPGTRLTVL.

The chain is built from TRBV6-7 and TRBJ1-1; D uncertain. TRBV6-7 is placed among ORFs of uncertain function. The length of the CDR3 is 13 residues. The germline V and J ends were trimmed by 6 bases and 10 bases, with 18 bases remaining between them. This CDR3 reads CASSPPWRKVAFF. The CDR3 region has the DNA TGTGCCAGCAGCCCCCCCTGGCGGAAGGTAGCTTTCTTT.

The chain joins TRBV7-8 to TRBJ1-5; D is ambiguous. The CDR3 covers 12 residues. The V and J ends lost 5 bases and 6 bases respectively, with 8 bases between them. The germline V gene encodes CDR1 SGHVS and CDR2 FQNEAQ. Here the CDR3 DNA reads TGTGCCAGCAGCCAGTCCGGTCAGCCCCAGCATTTT. Amino acid sequence: CASSQSGQPQHF.

This sequence joins TRBV12-5 and TRBJ1-6; tentatively, D is TRBD1 (6 bases). Between the trimmed V and J ends, which lost 1 base and 9 bases, there was a span of 7 bases. There are 13 residues in the CDR3. Per the germline V gene, CDR1 is LGHNT and CDR2 is FRNRAP. The CDR3, as DNA: TGTGCTAGTGGTTTGGGCAGGGGTTCACCCCTCCACTTT. This codes for CASGLGRGSPLHF.

This chain connects TRBV25-1 to TRBJ1-5, with 8 nucleotides matching TRBD1. CDR1 is MGHDK, CDR2 SYGVNS, per germline. J was trimmed by 9 bases and V by 3 bases; bases with no gene match: 7. The CDR3 has 14 residues. The DNA for the CDR3 is TGTGCCAGCAGTGAGCCAGGGGGCATGGGGCCCCAGCATTTT. Translated: CASSEPGGMGPQHF.

V usage is TRBV7-9 and J usage is TRBJ1-1, with D maybe TRBD1 (6 bases). Germline V gene sequence: CDR1 SEHNR, CDR2 FQNEAQ (reference sequence). The CDR3 consists of 13 residues. With 3 bases removed from V and 5 bases from J, the gap between germline ends came to 10 bases. CDR3 coding DNA: TGTGCCAGCAGCTTCGAGGGGGGGACTGAAGCTTTCTTT. It codes for CASSFEGGTEAFF.

J is TRBJ1-1 and V is TRBV30; the match to TRBD1 covers 9 bases. The germline CDR1 and CDR2 sequences are GTSNPN and SVGIG (reference sequence). Losses at the gene ends were 7 bases for V and 11 bases for J; bases not matched to a gene: 14. CDR3 length: 13 amino acids. DNA for the CDR3: TGTGCCTTTGCCCCTTGGGGACAGGGACACGCTTTCTTT. Protein product: CAFAPWGQGHAFF.

V and J are TRBV5-1 and TRBJ2-1, with 9 bases lining up with TRBD1. The CDR3 loop spans 16 amino acids. Germline CDR1 and CDR2: SGHRS and YFSETQ. The V segment lost 4 bases and the J segment 5 bases; nucleotides outside the gene matches: 10. CDR3 sequence reads: CASSPTGTGINNEQFF. The DNA for the CDR3 is TGCGCCAGCAGCCCCACAGGGACAGGGATAAACAATGAGCAGTTCTTC. The full variable domain, completed using reference TRBV5-1 and TRBJ2-1, is KAGVTQTPRYLIKTRGQQVTLSCSPISGHRSVSWYQQTPGQGLQFLFEYFSETQRNKGNFPGRFSGRQFSNSRSEMNVSTLELGDSALYLCASSPTGTGINNEQFFGPGTRLTVL.

The chain recombines TRBV7-3 with TRBJ2-7; 7 bases are a match to TRBD2. Per germline, CDR1 SGHTA and CDR2 FQGTGA. J was trimmed by 1 base and V by 2 bases; bases with no gene match: 2. The CDR3 length is 14 residues. The CDR3 loop is CASSLGGGSYEQYF. CDR3 nucleotides: TGTGCCAGCAGCTTAGGCGGGGGTTCCTACGAGCAGTACTTC.

This clone was seen a single time. The chain has TRBV7-3 and TRBJ1-3, with 7 bases matching TRBD1. The V and J ends lost 0 bases and 0 bases, in that order; junction bases with no gene match: 5. This CDR3 has 17 amino acids. Germline V gives CDR1 SGHTA, CDR2 FQGTGA. The CDR3 spells CASSLTGTAGSGNTIYF. DNA for the CDR3: TGTGCCAGCAGCTTAACAGGGACAGCGGGCTCTGGAAACACCATATATTTT.